This T cell receptor (beta chain) emerged from a study of cytomegalovirus exposure and HLA in healthy donors. Per the germline V gene, CDR1 is SEHNR and CDR2 is FQNEAQ (reference sequence). This CDR3 has 16 amino acids. A word on this clone: An end of the junction does not agree with germline; a read error may underlie this.

A multiplex PCR was run with 60 Vbeta primers and 13 Jbeta primers. Here immunoSEQ multiplex PCR was the method, and the copy in TCRdb shows in-frame clones only, minus some. Here the sample spans 150,000 to 200,000 clones, more than 75% being singletons. This TCR was recovered from a woman aged 45-65 years in good health and CMV-seropositive. Sequencing used PBMCs. This chain connects TRBV7-9 to TRBJ2-7, with TRBD2 identical over 7 bases. For the CDR3, the DNA is TGTTCCAGCAGCCCCCCCGGGCGGGAGCCAAACTACGAGCAGTACTTC. Translated, it gives CSSSPPGREPNYEQYF.